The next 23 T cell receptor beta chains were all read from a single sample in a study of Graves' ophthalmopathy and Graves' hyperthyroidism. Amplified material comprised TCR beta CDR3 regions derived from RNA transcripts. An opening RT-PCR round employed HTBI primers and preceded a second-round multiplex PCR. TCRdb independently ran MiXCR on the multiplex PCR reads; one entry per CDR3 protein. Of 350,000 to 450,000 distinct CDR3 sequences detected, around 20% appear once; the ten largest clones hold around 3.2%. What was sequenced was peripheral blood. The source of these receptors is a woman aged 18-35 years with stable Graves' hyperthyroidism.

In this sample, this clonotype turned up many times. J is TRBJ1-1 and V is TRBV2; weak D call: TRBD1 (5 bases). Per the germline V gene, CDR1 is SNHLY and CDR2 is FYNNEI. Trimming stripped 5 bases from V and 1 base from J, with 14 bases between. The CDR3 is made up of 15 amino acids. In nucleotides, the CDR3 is TGTGCCAGCAGTCCCGGGACCGTATGGAACACTGAAGCTTTCTTT. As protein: CASSPGTVWNTEAFF.

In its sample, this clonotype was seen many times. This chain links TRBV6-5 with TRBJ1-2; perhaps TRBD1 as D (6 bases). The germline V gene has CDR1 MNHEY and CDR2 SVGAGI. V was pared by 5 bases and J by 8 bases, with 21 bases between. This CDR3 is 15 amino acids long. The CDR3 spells CASSNDMGTYEGYTF. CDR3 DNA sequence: TGTGCCAGCAGTAACGACATGGGGACATATGAGGGCTACACCTTC.

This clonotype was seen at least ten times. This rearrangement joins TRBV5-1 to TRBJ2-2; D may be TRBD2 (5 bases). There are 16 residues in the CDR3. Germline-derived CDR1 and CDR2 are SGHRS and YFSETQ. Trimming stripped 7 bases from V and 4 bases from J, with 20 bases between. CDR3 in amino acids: CASSKSELAGTGELFF. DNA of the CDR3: TGCGCCAGCTCTAAATCGGAGCTAGCCGGCACCGGGGAGCTGTTTTTT. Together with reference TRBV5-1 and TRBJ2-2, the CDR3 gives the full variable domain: KAGVTQTPRYLIKTRGQQVTLSCSPISGHRSVSWYQQTPGQGLQFLFEYFSETQRNKGNFPGRFSGRQFSNSRSEMNVSTLELGDSALYLCASSKSELAGTGELFFGEGSRLTVL.

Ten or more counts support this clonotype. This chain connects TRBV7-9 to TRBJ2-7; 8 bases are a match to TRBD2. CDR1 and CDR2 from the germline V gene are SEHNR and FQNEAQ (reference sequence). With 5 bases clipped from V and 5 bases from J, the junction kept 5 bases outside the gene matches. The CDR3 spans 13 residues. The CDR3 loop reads CASSPAAGDEQYF. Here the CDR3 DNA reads TGTGCCAGCAGCCCTGCAGCGGGAGACGAGCAGTACTTC.

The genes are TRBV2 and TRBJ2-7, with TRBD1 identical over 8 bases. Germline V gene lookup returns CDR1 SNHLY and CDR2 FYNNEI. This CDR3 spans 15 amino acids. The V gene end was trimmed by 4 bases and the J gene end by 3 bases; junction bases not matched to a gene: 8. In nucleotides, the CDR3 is TGTGCCAGCAGTGGACCAGGGGGCGGGGTCTACGAGCAGTACTTC. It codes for CASSGPGGGVYEQYF.

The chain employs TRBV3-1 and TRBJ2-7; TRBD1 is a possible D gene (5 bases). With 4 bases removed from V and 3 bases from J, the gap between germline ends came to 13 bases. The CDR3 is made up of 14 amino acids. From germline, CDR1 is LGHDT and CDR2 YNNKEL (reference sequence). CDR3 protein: CASSRRQLNYEQYF. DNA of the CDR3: TGTGCCAGCAGCCGGCGACAGTTGAACTACGAGCAGTACTTC.

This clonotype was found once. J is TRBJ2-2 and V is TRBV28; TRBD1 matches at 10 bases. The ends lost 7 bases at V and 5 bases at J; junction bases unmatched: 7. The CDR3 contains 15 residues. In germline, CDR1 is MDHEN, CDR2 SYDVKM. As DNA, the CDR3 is TGTGCCAGCACCCTAGGGACAGGGGAAACCGGGGAGCTGTTTTTT. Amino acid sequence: CASTLGTGETGELFF.

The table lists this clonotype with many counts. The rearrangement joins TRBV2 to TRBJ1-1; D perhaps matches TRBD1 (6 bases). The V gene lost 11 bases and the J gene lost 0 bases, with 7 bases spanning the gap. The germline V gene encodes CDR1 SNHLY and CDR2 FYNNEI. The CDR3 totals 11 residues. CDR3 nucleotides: TGTGCCGGGGACATGAACACTGAAGCTTTCTTT. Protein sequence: CAGDMNTEAFF.

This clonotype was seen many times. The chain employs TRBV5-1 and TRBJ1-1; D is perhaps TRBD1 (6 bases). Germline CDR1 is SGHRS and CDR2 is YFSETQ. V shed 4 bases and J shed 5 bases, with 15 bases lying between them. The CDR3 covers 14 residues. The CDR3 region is CASSAPDGQTEAFF. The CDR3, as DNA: TGCGCCAGCAGCGCACCGGATGGACAGACTGAAGCTTTCTTT.

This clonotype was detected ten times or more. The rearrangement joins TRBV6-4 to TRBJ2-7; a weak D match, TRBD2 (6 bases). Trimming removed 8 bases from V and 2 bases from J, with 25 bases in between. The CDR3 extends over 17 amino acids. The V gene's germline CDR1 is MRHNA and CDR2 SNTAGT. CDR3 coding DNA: TGTGCCAGCCGCCCCAGATCAGGCGGAGGGGTAACCTACGAGCAGTACTTC. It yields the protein CASRPRSGGGVTYEQYF.

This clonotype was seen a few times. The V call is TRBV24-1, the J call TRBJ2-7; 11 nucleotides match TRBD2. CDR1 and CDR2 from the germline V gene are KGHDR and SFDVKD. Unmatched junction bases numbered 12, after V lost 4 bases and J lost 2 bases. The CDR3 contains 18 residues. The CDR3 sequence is CATSDRGDVAGGPYEQYF. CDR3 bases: TGTGCCACCAGTGACCGCGGGGATGTAGCGGGAGGGCCCTACGAGCAGTACTTC.

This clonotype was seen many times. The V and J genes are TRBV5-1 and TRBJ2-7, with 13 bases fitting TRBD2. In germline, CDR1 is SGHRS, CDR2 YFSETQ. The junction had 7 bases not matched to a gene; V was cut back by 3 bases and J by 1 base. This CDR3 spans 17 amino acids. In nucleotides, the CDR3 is TGCGCCAGCAGCTCCCGACTAGCGGGAGGCACTTCCTACGAGCAGTACTTC. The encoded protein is CASSSRLAGGTSYEQYF.

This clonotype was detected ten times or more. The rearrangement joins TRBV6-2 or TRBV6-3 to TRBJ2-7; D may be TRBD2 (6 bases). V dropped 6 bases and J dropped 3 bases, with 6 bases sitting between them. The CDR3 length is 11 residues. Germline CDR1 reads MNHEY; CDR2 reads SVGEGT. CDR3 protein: CASRGLYEQYF. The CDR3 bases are TGTGCCAGCAGGGGACTCTACGAGCAGTACTTC.

CDR3 loop: CASGARSPLHF. CDR3 DNA sequence: TGTGCCAGTGGCGCTCGTTCACCCCTCCACTTT. This rearrangement joins TRBV19 to TRBJ1-6; D unresolved. Between the trimmed V and J ends, which lost 8 bases and 9 bases, there was a span of 8 bases. The CDR3 runs 11 residues. Germline-derived CDR1 and CDR2 are LNHDA and SQIVND (reference sequence).

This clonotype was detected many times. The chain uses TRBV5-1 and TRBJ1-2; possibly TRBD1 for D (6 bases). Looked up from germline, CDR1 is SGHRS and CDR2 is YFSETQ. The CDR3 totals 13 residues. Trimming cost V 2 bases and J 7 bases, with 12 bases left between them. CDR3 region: CASSFGGGGGYTF. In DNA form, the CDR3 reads TGCGCCAGCAGCTTCGGCGGGGGCGGTGGCTACACCTTC. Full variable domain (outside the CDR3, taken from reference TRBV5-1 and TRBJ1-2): KAGVTQTPRYLIKTRGQQVTLSCSPISGHRSVSWYQQTPGQGLQFLFEYFSETQRNKGNFPGRFSGRQFSNSRSEMNVSTLELGDSALYLCASSFGGGGGYTFGSGTRLTVV.

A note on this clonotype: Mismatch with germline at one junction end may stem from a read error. The CDR3 region has the DNA TGTGCCAGCAGCTTGGAGGGTTATGGCTACAGCTTC. Translated, it gives CASSLEGYGYSF. V usage is TRBV5-3 and J usage is TRBJ1-2; D is undetermined. TRBV5-3 is annotated as an ORF whose role is uncertain. The CDR3 is 12 amino acids.

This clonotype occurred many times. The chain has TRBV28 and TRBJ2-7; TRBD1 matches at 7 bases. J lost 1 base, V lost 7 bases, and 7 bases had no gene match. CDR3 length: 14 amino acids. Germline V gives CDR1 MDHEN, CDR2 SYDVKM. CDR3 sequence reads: CASNTQTGSYEQYF. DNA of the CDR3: TGTGCCAGCAACACCCAGACAGGGTCCTACGAGCAGTACTTC.

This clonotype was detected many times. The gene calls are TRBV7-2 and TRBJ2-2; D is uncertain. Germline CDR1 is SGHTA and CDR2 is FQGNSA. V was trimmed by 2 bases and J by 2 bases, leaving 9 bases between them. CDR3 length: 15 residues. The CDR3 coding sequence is TGTGCCAGCAGCTTAATTACCAGTAACACCGGGGAGCTGTTTTTT. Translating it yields CASSLITSNTGELFF.

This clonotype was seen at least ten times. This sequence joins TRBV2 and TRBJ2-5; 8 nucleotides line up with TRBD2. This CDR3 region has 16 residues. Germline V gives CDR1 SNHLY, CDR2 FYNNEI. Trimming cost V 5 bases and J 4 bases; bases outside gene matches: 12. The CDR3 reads CASSSSGGDPPETQYF. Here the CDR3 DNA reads TGTGCCAGCAGTTCCTCGGGGGGGGATCCTCCAGAGACCCAGTACTTC.

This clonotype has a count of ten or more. DNA of the CDR3: TGCAGTGCTAGAGAAATTAGGACAGGGAGGAATCAGCCCCAGCATTTT. Translation gives CSAREIRTGRNQPQHF. This chain connects TRBV20-1 to TRBJ1-5; TRBD1 matches 8 bases. The CDR3 has 16 amino acids. From germline, CDR1 is DFQATT and CDR2 SNEGSKA (reference sequence). Unmatched junction bases numbered 8, after V lost 0 bases and J lost 4 bases.

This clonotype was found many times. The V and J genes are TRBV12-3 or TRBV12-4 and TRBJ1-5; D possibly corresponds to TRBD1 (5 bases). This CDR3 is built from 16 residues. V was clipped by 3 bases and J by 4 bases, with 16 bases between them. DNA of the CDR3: TGTGCCAGCAGTTTGATGGTTACAGGTACAAATCAGCCCCAGCATTTT. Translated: CASSLMVTGTNQPQHF.

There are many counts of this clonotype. CDR3 sequence (DNA): TGCGCCAGCAGCTTGGCCCCCGAAGGCTCTGAAGCTTTCTTT. This translates into CASSLAPEGSEAFF. The chain joins TRBV5-1 to TRBJ1-1; no clear D gene. In germline, CDR1 is SGHRS, CDR2 YFSETQ. Trimming left V 0 bases short and J 6 bases short, with 12 bases between. CDR3 length: 14 amino acids.

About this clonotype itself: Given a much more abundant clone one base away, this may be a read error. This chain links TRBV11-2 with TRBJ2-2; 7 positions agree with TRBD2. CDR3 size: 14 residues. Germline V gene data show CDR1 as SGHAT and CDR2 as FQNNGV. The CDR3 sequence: CASRPGPRSGELCF. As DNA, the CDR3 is TGTGCCAGCAGGCCGGGCCCCCGGAGCGGGGAGCTGTGTTTT. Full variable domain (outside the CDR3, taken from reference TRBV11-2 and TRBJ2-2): EAGVAQSPRYKIIEKRQSVAFWCNPISGHATLYWYQQILGQGPKLLIQFQNNGVVDDSQLPKDRFSAERLKGVDSTLKIQPAKLEDSAVYLCASRPGPRSGELCFGEGSRLTVL.